This T cell receptor (beta chain) was recorded in a study of OX40 agonist ivuxolimab in advanced cancers. Study-wide context: Hepatocellular carcinoma, melanoma, renal cell or head and neck cancer was diagnosed in the dose-escalation patients. One patient with hepatocellular carcinoma and two with cutaneous melanoma, three in all, had partial responses.

Germline V CDR1 and CDR2: MGHDK, SYGVNS. The V gene lost 3 bases and the J gene lost 3 bases, with 14 bases spanning the gap. CDR3 length: 15 residues. Study results and caveats: Normalized expansion of T-cell clones was also low for some nonresponders. Average numbers of expanded clones were greater in CD8+ T cells than in CD4+.

Clones were sequenced by immunoSEQ multiplex PCR, and TCRdb holds only the in-frame ones, with some missing. Of 55,000 to 75,000 clones listed, more than 70% were seen once; the top ten hold approximately 8%. For this clone: Antigen specificity is unknown.

The sequence derives from an adult with an advanced solid tumor such as melanoma, head and neck, liver or kidney cancer. The specimen comprised CD4+ or CD8+ T cells sorted from blood, sampled in a trial of the OX40 agonist ivuxolimab. The J gene is TRBJ1-1, the V gene TRBV25-1; D is uncertain. CDR3 coding DNA: TGTGCCAGCAGTGATGCCGGGAGGATCGACACTGAAGCTTTCTTT. Translating gives CASSDAGRIDTEAFF.